This is a list of T cell receptor beta chains from one sample in a study of cytomegalovirus exposure and HLA in healthy donors. Method: immunoSEQ multiplex PCR; TCRdb's copy keeps in-frame clones and lacks some. This sample carries about 180,000 clones, about three quarters of them seen once, and the ten largest clones take 5% to 7%. The sequenced sample was PBMCs. All receptors come from a man aged 40-55 years in good health and CMV-seronegative. CDR3s include the opening cysteine and the closing phenylalanine or tryptophan. Each record gives: clone size, J gene, V gene, D gene, CDR3 DNA, CDR3 protein. A D gene is named only where the DNA matches it firmly. Clone size, where shown, is once, few, many, or a class for clones that have expanded.

abundance: once
j_gene: TRBJ2-3
v_gene: TRBV10-1
d_gene: -
CDR3nt: TGCGCCAGCAGTACCGGGTTTAGCAACACGCAGTATTTT
CDR3aa: CASSTGFSNTQYF

abundance: -
j_gene: TRBJ2-7
v_gene: TRBV5-1
d_gene: TRBD2
CDR3nt: TGCGCCAGCAGCCCAAGCGGGGGAGCGTACGAGCAGTACTTC
CDR3aa: CASSPSGGAYEQYF

abundance: -
j_gene: TRBJ2-5
v_gene: TRBV10-3
d_gene: TRBD2
CDR3nt: TGTGCCGGAGGGGGCGGGGGGGGGCAGGAGACCCAGTACTTC
CDR3aa: CAGGGGGGQETQYF

abundance: -
j_gene: TRBJ2-7
v_gene: TRBV7-9
d_gene: -
CDR3nt: TGTGCCAGCAGCTTAGCGCTACCAGCGGAGGGATACGAGCAGTACTTC
CDR3aa: CASSLALPAEGYEQYF

abundance: -
j_gene: TRBJ2-3
v_gene: TRBV15
d_gene: TRBD2
CDR3nt: TGTGCCACCAGCAGAGATCGACACGGGGGGGCACCAGATACGCAGTATTTT
CDR3aa: CATSRDRHGGAPDTQYF

abundance: -
j_gene: TRBJ1-2
v_gene: TRBV15
d_gene: -
CDR3nt: TGTGCCACCAGCACTCTCGGGGCCGGAGGGACCAATGGCTACACCTTC
CDR3aa: CATSTLGAGGTNGYTF

abundance: -
j_gene: TRBJ1-1
v_gene: TRBV19
d_gene: -
CDR3nt: TGTGCCAGTGACCTTACAGGGAAGAGAGACACTGAAGCTTTCTTT
CDR3aa: CASDLTGKRDTEAFF

abundance: -
j_gene: TRBJ2-1
v_gene: TRBV6-1
d_gene: TRBD2
CDR3nt: TGTGCCAGCAGTGCGAGACCGGGACTAGCGGGAGGCCATGAGCAGTTCTTC
CDR3aa: CASSARPGLAGGHEQFF

abundance: -
j_gene: TRBJ2-5
v_gene: TRBV5-6
d_gene: TRBD1
CDR3nt: TGTGCCAGCAGCGACAGGGGTGGTGGAGAGACCCAGTACTTC
CDR3aa: CASSDRGGGETQYF

abundance: -
j_gene: TRBJ2-7
v_gene: TRBV18
d_gene: -
CDR3nt: TGTGCCAGCTCACCGCGGACAACCGCCTACGAGCAGTACTTC
CDR3aa: CASSPRTTAYEQYF

abundance: -
j_gene: TRBJ1-2
v_gene: TRBV5-1
d_gene: -
CDR3nt: TGCGCCAGCAGCACGACAGCCGCTAACTATGGCTACACCTTC
CDR3aa: CASSTTAANYGYTF

abundance: -
j_gene: TRBJ2-2
v_gene: TRBV18
d_gene: TRBD2
CDR3nt: TGTGCCAGCTCACCAAGGGAGGGTCCCGGGGAGCTGTTTTTT
CDR3aa: CASSPREGPGELFF

abundance: -
j_gene: TRBJ1-4
v_gene: TRBV7-9
d_gene: -
CDR3nt: TGTGCCAGCAGCCCCGACAGCGAAAAACTGTTTTTT
CDR3aa: CASSPDSEKLFF

abundance: -
j_gene: TRBJ2-7
v_gene: TRBV4-3
d_gene: -
CDR3nt: TGCGCCAGCAGCCCAGGGAGTACAGGGCCTTTCTACGAGCAGTACTTC
CDR3aa: CASSPGSTGPFYEQYF

abundance: few
j_gene: TRBJ2-1
v_gene: TRBV14
d_gene: TRBD2
CDR3nt: TGTGCCAGCAGCCACCCCCGACTAGCGGGGATCAGCTCCTACAATGAGCAGTTCTTC
CDR3aa: CASSHPRLAGISSYNEQFF

abundance: -
j_gene: TRBJ1-3
v_gene: TRBV18
d_gene: TRBD1
CDR3nt: TGTGCCAGCTCATCGGGACAGACTGGAAACACCATATATTTT
CDR3aa: CASSSGQTGNTIYF

abundance: few
j_gene: TRBJ2-7
v_gene: TRBV4-1
d_gene: TRBD1
CDR3nt: TGCGCCAGCAGCCAGTTCCGGGACAGAGGCGAGCAGTACTTC
CDR3aa: CASSQFRDRGEQYF

abundance: few
j_gene: TRBJ2-3
v_gene: TRBV4-3
d_gene: TRBD1
CDR3nt: TGCGCCAGCAGCAACGAACATACAGGGGACGGCACAGATACGCAGTATTTT
CDR3aa: CASSNEHTGDGTDTQYF

abundance: -
j_gene: TRBJ1-3
v_gene: TRBV6-5
d_gene: TRBD1
CDR3nt: TGTGCCAGCAGTCCCTCAGGGGGCTCTGGAAACACCATATATTTT
CDR3aa: CASSPSGGSGNTIYF

abundance: -
j_gene: TRBJ2-7
v_gene: TRBV10-3
d_gene: -
CDR3nt: TGTGCCATGTTGGACAGAAACTACGAGCAGTACTTC
CDR3aa: CAMLDRNYEQYF

abundance: once
j_gene: TRBJ2-2
v_gene: TRBV6-5
d_gene: -
CDR3nt: TGTGCCAGCAGTTACGATTCAGTCACCACCGGGGAGCTGTTTTTT
CDR3aa: CASSYDSVTTGELFF

abundance: -
j_gene: TRBJ1-2
v_gene: TRBV7-9
d_gene: -
CDR3nt: TGTGCCAGCAACCTTCAACCGGCCACGGGGGGCTACACCTTC
CDR3aa: CASNLQPATGGYTF

abundance: -
j_gene: TRBJ1-4
v_gene: TRBV13
d_gene: -
CDR3nt: TGTGCCAGCAGCTTAAGAGCCGAAAAACTGTTTTTT
CDR3aa: CASSLRAEKLFF

abundance: -
j_gene: TRBJ1-2
v_gene: TRBV2
d_gene: -
CDR3nt: TGTGCCAGCAGTGAACAGAGGGACTCCTATGGCTGCACCTTC
CDR3aa: CASSEQRDSYGCTF

abundance: -
j_gene: TRBJ2-7
v_gene: TRBV4-3
d_gene: -
CDR3nt: TGCGCCAGCAGCCAAGAATCGGCGACAGCCTCCTACGAGCAGTACTTC
CDR3aa: CASSQESATASYEQYF

abundance: -
j_gene: TRBJ1-2
v_gene: TRBV6-5
d_gene: TRBD1
CDR3nt: TGTGCCAGCAGTTACTCAACGATGACAGGGGTGGATGGCTACACCTTC
CDR3aa: CASSYSTMTGVDGYTF

abundance: -
j_gene: TRBJ1-1
v_gene: TRBV29-1
d_gene: TRBD1
CDR3nt: TGCAGCGTTAGGGACAGGGCTGGCACTGAAGCTTTCTTT
CDR3aa: CSVRDRAGTEAFF

abundance: -
j_gene: TRBJ1-5
v_gene: TRBV27
d_gene: -
CDR3nt: TGTGCCAGCAGTGACAGCCGCAATCAGCCCCAGCATTTT
CDR3aa: CASSDSRNQPQHF

abundance: -
j_gene: TRBJ2-1
v_gene: TRBV25-1
d_gene: TRBD1
CDR3nt: TGTGCCAGCAGGACAGGGTTCTATGAGCAGTTCTTC
CDR3aa: CASRTGFYEQFF

abundance: -
j_gene: TRBJ1-5
v_gene: TRBV6-1
d_gene: TRBD1
CDR3nt: TGTGCCAGCAGTGTTTCAGGGGGCGCAAGACAGCCCCAGCATTTT
CDR3aa: CASSVSGGARQPQHF

abundance: -
j_gene: TRBJ1-6
v_gene: TRBV4-3
d_gene: -
CDR3nt: TGCGCCAGCAGCCCCGGGACACCCCTATATGATTCACCCCTCCACTTT
CDR3aa: CASSPGTPLYDSPLHF

abundance: -
j_gene: TRBJ1-2
v_gene: TRBV30
d_gene: TRBD1
CDR3nt: TGTGCCTGGAGTGGACAGGGGGGCTATGGCTACACCTTC
CDR3aa: CAWSGQGGYGYTF

abundance: -
j_gene: TRBJ2-7
v_gene: TRBV4-1
d_gene: -
CDR3nt: TGCGCCAGCAGCCATCCCTCCCGTTTCGAGCAGTACTTC
CDR3aa: CASSHPSRFEQYF

abundance: -
j_gene: TRBJ2-7
v_gene: TRBV7-9
d_gene: TRBD2
CDR3nt: TGTGCCAGCAGCCCCAGACTGATTGCGGGGGGCGTCTACGAGCAGTACTTC
CDR3aa: CASSPRLIAGGVYEQYF

abundance: -
j_gene: TRBJ2-1
v_gene: TRBV7-7
d_gene: -
CDR3nt: TGTGCCAGCAGCTTAGATAGCCAATACTACAATGAGCAGTTCTTC
CDR3aa: CASSLDSQYYNEQFF

abundance: -
j_gene: TRBJ1-2
v_gene: TRBV5-6
d_gene: -
CDR3nt: TGTGCCAGCAGATTTCCCGGAGCCTATGGCTACACCTTC
CDR3aa: CASRFPGAYGYTF

abundance: -
j_gene: TRBJ1-2
v_gene: TRBV5-1
d_gene: -
CDR3nt: TGCGCCAGCAGCTTGGAAGGGGGGGGGAGCTATGGCTACACCTTC
CDR3aa: CASSLEGGGSYGYTF

abundance: -
j_gene: TRBJ2-1
v_gene: TRBV5-1
d_gene: -
CDR3nt: TGCGCCAGCAGCTTGGATTCAGGTCGCTCCTACAATGAGCAGTTCTTC
CDR3aa: CASSLDSGRSYNEQFF

abundance: few
j_gene: TRBJ1-1
v_gene: TRBV4-1
d_gene: -
CDR3nt: TGCGCCAGCAGCGGTCCCCTAAGGAACACTGAAGCTTTCTTT
CDR3aa: CASSGPLRNTEAFF

abundance: -
j_gene: TRBJ2-3
v_gene: TRBV29-1
d_gene: -
CDR3nt: TGCAGCGTTGACTTCGGGGAGGAAGATACGCAGTATTTT
CDR3aa: CSVDFGEEDTQYF

abundance: once
j_gene: TRBJ1-1
v_gene: TRBV7-3
d_gene: TRBD1
CDR3nt: TGTGCCAGCAGCTTAACCCCGACAGGGGTGGGCACTGAAGCTTTCTTT
CDR3aa: CASSLTPTGVGTEAFF

abundance: -
j_gene: TRBJ2-1
v_gene: TRBV4-3
d_gene: TRBD2
CDR3nt: TGCGCCAGCAGCCGCTCCGGGACTAGCGGTCCAAATGAGCAGTTCTTC
CDR3aa: CASSRSGTSGPNEQFF

abundance: -
j_gene: TRBJ1-5
v_gene: TRBV7-6
d_gene: -
CDR3nt: TGTGCCAGCAGCGAGGGCGCTAGCAATCAGCCCCAGCATTTT
CDR3aa: CASSEGASNQPQHF

abundance: -
j_gene: TRBJ1-1
v_gene: TRBV4-3
d_gene: -
CDR3nt: TGCGCCAGCAGCCAAGGAAGAGTCTGGAACACTGAAGCTTTCTTT
CDR3aa: CASSQGRVWNTEAFF

abundance: -
j_gene: TRBJ2-7
v_gene: TRBV6-6
d_gene: TRBD1
CDR3nt: TGTGCCAGCAGCCAGGGACAGGCGAGCTCCTACGAGCAGTACTTC
CDR3aa: CASSQGQASSYEQYF

abundance: -
j_gene: TRBJ1-5
v_gene: TRBV7-9
d_gene: TRBD1
CDR3nt: TGTGCTTCTTCTGACAGGGCCAATCAGCCCCAGCATTTT
CDR3aa: CASSDRANQPQHF

abundance: -
j_gene: TRBJ2-1
v_gene: TRBV5-4
d_gene: TRBD2
CDR3nt: TGTGCCAGCAGCTTGGCTTCTAGCGGGAATCATGAGCAGTTCTTC
CDR3aa: CASSLASSGNHEQFF

abundance: once
j_gene: TRBJ1-2
v_gene: TRBV5-1
d_gene: -
CDR3nt: TGCGCCAGCAGCTTGGAGGGACGGAGGGACCGAGTGTATGGCTACACCTTC
CDR3aa: CASSLEGRRDRVYGYTF

abundance: -
j_gene: TRBJ1-2
v_gene: TRBV6-5
d_gene: -
CDR3nt: TGTGCCAGCAGTCCCCAACTCTCGAGAGAAAATGGCTACACCTTC
CDR3aa: CASSPQLSRENGYTF

abundance: few
j_gene: TRBJ1-1
v_gene: TRBV5-1
d_gene: TRBD1
CDR3nt: TGCGCCAGCAGCCCTCCGGGACAGGGACGGACTGAAGCTTTCTTT
CDR3aa: CASSPPGQGRTEAFF

abundance: -
j_gene: TRBJ1-2
v_gene: TRBV18
d_gene: -
CDR3nt: TGTGCCAGCTCACCTGGGGGCCTCCGTTTAGGCTACACCTTC
CDR3aa: CASSPGGLRLGYTF

abundance: -
j_gene: TRBJ2-4
v_gene: TRBV29-1
d_gene: -
CDR3nt: TGCAGCGTTTACGGAGGGCCAGAAAACATTCAGTACTTC
CDR3aa: CSVYGGPENIQYF

abundance: -
j_gene: TRBJ1-2
v_gene: TRBV5-1
d_gene: -
CDR3nt: TGCGCCAGCAGCTTGGCCCGGGGGGAGGATGGCTACACCTTC
CDR3aa: CASSLARGEDGYTF

abundance: -
j_gene: TRBJ2-1
v_gene: TRBV18
d_gene: TRBD1
CDR3nt: TGTGCCAGCTCACCACCGGGGACAGCCTACAATGAGCAGTTCTTC
CDR3aa: CASSPPGTAYNEQFF

abundance: -
j_gene: TRBJ1-4
v_gene: TRBV14
d_gene: -
CDR3nt: TGTGCCAGCAGCCAAGAGCAAGGGGGAGCAACTAATTTAAGACTGTTTTTT
CDR3aa: CASSQEQGGATNLRLFF

abundance: -
j_gene: TRBJ2-7
v_gene: TRBV5-4
d_gene: -
CDR3nt: TGTGCCAGCAGCTCGGGAATTAGTCCCTACGAGCAGTACTTC
CDR3aa: CASSSGISPYEQYF

abundance: few
j_gene: TRBJ1-1
v_gene: TRBV27
d_gene: TRBD1
CDR3nt: TGTGCCAGCAGTCGATGGGACAGGATGAACACTGAAGCTTTCTTT
CDR3aa: CASSRWDRMNTEAFF

abundance: -
j_gene: TRBJ2-5
v_gene: TRBV7-9
d_gene: -
CDR3nt: TGTGCCAGCAGCTTAAGTAATCGCGGATTGTACCAAGAGACCCAGTACTTC
CDR3aa: CASSLSNRGLYQETQYF

abundance: -
j_gene: TRBJ1-2
v_gene: TRBV19
d_gene: -
CDR3nt: TGTGCCAGTGCTGGGGGAGGAGGCTACACCTTC
CDR3aa: CASAGGGGYTF

abundance: -
j_gene: TRBJ2-5
v_gene: TRBV4-1
d_gene: TRBD2
CDR3nt: TGCGCCAGCAGCCTCTACCCGTTAGCGGGGGAGTACCAAGAGACCCAGTACTTC
CDR3aa: CASSLYPLAGEYQETQYF